This T cell receptor (beta chain) was identified during a study of control samples from healthy donors and cancer patients. V lost 0 bases to trimming and J lost 4 bases, with 4 bases between them. The CDR3 is made up of 13 amino acids. Germline loops: CDR1 SGHRS, CDR2 YFSETQ. The data were produced by immunoSEQ multiplex PCR, yet TCRdb's version contains in-frame clones alone and is incomplete. The table records some 64,000 clones, 90% of them present only once. Sequenced material: PBMCs. The gene calls are TRBV5-1 and TRBJ1-4; the D is unclear. The clonotype originates from a woman aged 45-60 years with colorectal cancer. CDR3 in amino acids: CASSLVSNEKLFF. As DNA, the CDR3 is TGCGCCAGCAGCTTGGTTAGTAATGAAAAACTGTTTTTT.